The next 24 T cell receptor beta chains were all read from a single sample in a study of response to subunit inactivated influenza vaccine. Using its own MiXCR run on the RT-PCR reads, TCRdb lists one record per CDR3 protein. The data hold about 540,000 distinct CDR3 sequences, with under 30% observed a single time. In addition, the sample was reused for a study of T cells expressing NK-cell markers. That publication notes: Generation of TCR beta cDNA was performed by 5'RACE template switching incorporating UMIs.

The specimen comprised CD4+ T cells sorted from PBMCs, sampled 11 to 12 days after vaccination. These receptor sequences come from a man aged 45 to 65 who received an inactivated influenza vaccine.

This clonotype was seen a few times. The genes are TRBV3-1 and TRBJ1-3, with TRBD1 as a possible D gene (6 bases). Trimming stripped 1 base from V and 4 bases from J, with 11 bases between. The germline V gene has CDR1 LGHDT and CDR2 YNNKEL (reference sequence). The CDR3 is made up of 15 amino acids. The CDR3 sequence: CASSQGQVLGNTIYF. The CDR3 DNA follows: TGTGCCAGCAGCCAAGGACAGGTGTTGGGAAACACCATATATTTT.

V and J are TRBV7-8 and TRBJ2-5; no firm D call. This CDR3 has 13 amino acids. Deletions cut 3 bases from V and 5 bases from J, with 10 bases between. Germline CDR1 SGHVS, CDR2 FQNEAQ. As DNA, the CDR3 is TGTGCCAGCAGCTTGGGCGTCGACGAGACCCAGTACTTC. Translation gives CASSLGVDETQYF. Variable domain in full (rest from reference TRBV7-8 and TRBJ2-5): GAGVSQSPRYKVAKRGQDVALRCDPISGHVSLFWYQQALGQGPEFLTYFQNEAQLDKSGLPSDRFFAERPEGSVSTLKIQRTQQEDSAVYLCASSLGVDETQYFGPGTRLLVL.

This clonotype occurred a few times. CDR3 region: CASSGQGNEKLFF. The CDR3 region has the DNA TGTGCCAGCTCCGGACAGGGGAATGAAAAACTGTTTTTT. The chain has TRBV18 and TRBJ1-4; TRBD1 agrees at 9 bases. V trimming: 6 bases; J trimming: 5 bases; junction bases outside the gene matches: 1. The CDR3 is 13 residues long. The germline gives CDR1 KGHSH, CDR2 LQKENI.

The V and J genes are TRBV18 and TRBJ2-7; 8 nucleotides match TRBD2. CDR3 length equals 15 residues. CDR1 is KGHSH and CDR2 is LQKENI in the germline V gene. V lost 1 base, J lost 2 bases, and 4 bases stayed unmatched. CDR3 DNA: TGTGCCAGCTCACCACTATTAGCGGGAACCTACGAGCAGTACTTC. Translating gives CASSPLLAGTYEQYF.

The V and J genes are TRBV5-1 and TRBJ2-7; possibly TRBD1 or TRBD2 for D (5 bases each). V lost 0 bases and J 3 bases, leaving 19 bases between the germline ends. The CDR3 contains 17 residues. Germline CDR1 SGHRS, CDR2 YFSETQ. The CDR3 sequence: CASSLGQLGLYVYEQYF. The CDR3 nucleotides read TGCGCCAGCAGCTTGGGACAGCTCGGACTCTATGTCTACGAGCAGTACTTC.

This clonotype was observed a handful of times. The V gene is TRBV27, the J gene TRBJ2-7, with D tentatively TRBD1 (5 bases). Trimming stripped 0 bases from V and 5 bases from J, with 14 bases between. CDR3 length equals 15 residues. The V gene's germline CDR1 is MNHEY and CDR2 SMNVEV (reference sequence). CDR3 residues: CASSLSARAWDEQYF. CDR3 DNA: TGTGCCAGCAGTTTATCGGCCAGGGCTTGGGACGAGCAGTACTTC.

This clonotype was picked up a small number of times. This rearrangement joins TRBV20-1 to TRBJ1-2, with no clear D. This CDR3 has 13 amino acids. The V end was cut by 0 bases, the J end by 8 bases, with 13 bases between. CDR1 is DFQATT, CDR2 SNEGSKA, per germline (reference sequence). In DNA, the CDR3 is TGCAGTGCTAGAGATTCAGTCGTCAGGGGCTACACCTTC. It codes for CSARDSVVRGYTF.

CDR3 sequence: CSASSSGALGTEAFF. In DNA, the CDR3 is TGCAGCGCATCCTCTTCCGGGGCCCTGGGAACTGAAGCTTTCTTT. The V and J genes are TRBV29-1 and TRBJ1-1; tentatively, D is TRBD1 (5 bases). Germline assignment: CDR1 SQVTM and CDR2 ANQGSEA. CDR3 size: 15 residues. V was pared by 7 bases and J by 5 bases, with 23 bases between.

This clonotype showed up just a few times. The V call is TRBV6-5, the J call TRBJ1-5, with 8 bases aligning to TRBD1. In germline, CDR1 is MNHEY, CDR2 SVGAGI. The J segment lost 0 bases and the V segment lost 2 bases, leaving 6 bases of the junction unmatched. The CDR3 totals 17 residues. The CDR3 here is CASSYEADRDSNQPQHF. CDR3 DNA: TGTGCCAGCAGTTACGAGGCGGACAGGGATAGCAATCAGCCCCAGCATTTT.

This chain connects TRBV11-2 to TRBJ1-2; tentative D call: TRBD1 (6 bases). The germline gives CDR1 SGHAT, CDR2 FQNNGV. The CDR3 covers 15 residues. Trimming left V 5 bases short and J 8 bases short, with 21 bases between. The chain's CDR3 is CASSQRATGPRGYTF. The CDR3 DNA follows: TGTGCCAGCAGCCAAAGGGCCACAGGGCCGAGAGGCTACACCTTC.

The genes are TRBV5-1 and TRBJ2-7; 9 nucleotides align to TRBD1. Germline-derived CDR1 and CDR2 are SGHRS and YFSETQ. The J segment lost 3 bases and the V segment lost 0 bases, leaving 7 bases of the junction unmatched. CDR3 size: 16 residues. The CDR3 spells CASSLGAGTGNYEQYF. The CDR3 DNA reads as TGCGCCAGCAGCTTGGGAGCCGGGACAGGGAACTACGAGCAGTACTTC.

This clonotype was seen more than once but under ten times. This chain's CDR3 is CASSLSGGMGNEQFF. For the CDR3, the DNA is TGTGCCAGCAGCTTATCGGGCGGGATGGGGAATGAGCAGTTCTTC. This rearrangement joins TRBV7-2 to TRBJ2-1; D might be TRBD2 (6 bases). V was cut by 2 bases and J by 7 bases, with 15 bases left in between. The CDR3 has 15 residues. The germline V gene encodes CDR1 SGHTA and CDR2 FQGNSA.

This clonotype was counted a few times. This chain links TRBV10-3 with TRBJ2-7; possibly TRBD1 or TRBD2 for D (5 bases each). The germline V and J ends were trimmed by 1 base and 6 bases, with 16 bases remaining between them. CDR3 length: 15 amino acids. CDR1 and CDR2 from the germline V gene are ENHRY and SYGVKD. CDR3 coding DNA: TGTGCCATCAGTGAGTGGGGAGTTGGGGGTTCCGAGCAGTACTTC. This encodes CAISEWGVGGSEQYF.

This clonotype was counted a few times. The chain is built from TRBV20-1 and TRBJ2-2; TRBD2 aligns across 8 bases. CDR3 size: 16 residues. The germline V gene encodes CDR1 DFQATT and CDR2 SNEGSKA (reference sequence). Unmatched junction bases numbered 6, after V lost 3 bases and J lost 0 bases. CDR3 nucleotides: TGCAGTGCTAGCTGGCTAGCGGGCACGAACACCGGGGAGCTGTTTTTT. Encoded protein: CSASWLAGTNTGELFF.

J is TRBJ2-1 and V is TRBV15; 10 bases match TRBD1. This CDR3 comprises 15 residues. Germline CDR1 reads LNHNV; CDR2 reads YYDKDF (reference sequence). After removal of 3 bases from V and 12 bases from J, the junction contained 11 bases not matched to a gene. CDR3 protein: CATSSAGTGVFGQFF. In nucleotides, the CDR3 is TGTGCCACCAGCAGTGCCGGGACAGGGGTCTTCGGGCAGTTCTTC.

Only a few counts were recorded for this clonotype. The chain carries TRBV7-9 and TRBJ2-5; the D gene could be TRBD1 or TRBD2 (5 bases each). Trimming pared 3 bases from V and 4 bases from J, leaving 9 bases between. There are 13 residues in the CDR3. Germline V gives CDR1 SEHNR, CDR2 FQNEAQ (reference sequence). The CDR3 DNA reads TGTGCCAGCAGCTTGGGGGTTGGAGAGACCCAGTACTTC. Amino acid sequence: CASSLGVGETQYF.

The sample holds many counts of this clonotype. This rearrangement joins TRBV12-3 or TRBV12-4 to TRBJ1-5; D remains ambiguous. The CDR3 consists of 17 residues. V lost 6 bases and J 3 bases, leaving 21 bases between the germline ends. The CDR3: CASRAGVGQDFNQPQHF. CDR3 in DNA: TGTGCCAGCAGGGCAGGAGTAGGGCAGGACTTCAATCAGCCCCAGCATTTT.

This clonotype showed up just a few times. This chain connects TRBV12-3 or TRBV12-4 to TRBJ2-4; TRBD2 matches 8 bases. Trimming took 1 base from V and 0 from J; bases not matched to a gene: 5. The CDR3 is 17 amino acids. The CDR3 loop reads CASSLDRSGRAKNIQYF. CDR3 sequence (DNA): TGTGCCAGCAGTTTAGATCGGAGCGGGAGAGCCAAAAACATTCAGTACTTC.

The J gene is TRBJ2-7, the V gene TRBV19, with TRBD2 matching 9 bases. Germline CDR1 and CDR2: LNHDA and SQIVND (reference sequence). This CDR3 spans 15 amino acids. J was trimmed by 1 base and V by 3 bases; bases with no gene match: 4. CDR3 residues: CASSIGSGRSYEQYF. In DNA form, the CDR3 reads TGTGCCAGTAGTATCGGGAGCGGGAGGTCCTACGAGCAGTACTTC.

This clonotype was picked up a small number of times. The chain is built from TRBV5-1 and TRBJ2-1; 9 nucleotides agree with TRBD1. V shed 5 bases, J shed 9 bases, and the junction held 12 bases outside the gene matches. This CDR3 contains 15 residues. In germline, CDR1 is SGHRS, CDR2 YFSETQ. CDR3: CASSTVPGQGTEQFF. The CDR3 DNA sequence: TGCGCCAGCAGTACAGTCCCGGGACAGGGTACTGAGCAGTTCTTC.

This chain links TRBV24-1 with TRBJ2-5; 7 bases map to TRBD1. Germline lookup yields CDR1 KGHDR and CDR2 SFDVKD. V was pared by 10 bases and J by 2 bases, with 12 bases of the junction left unmatched. This CDR3 is built from 15 residues. CDR3: CATAVPGQSQETQYF. The CDR3 bases are TGTGCCACTGCTGTTCCGGGACAGTCTCAAGAGACCCAGTACTTC.

This clonotype turned up a few times. This chain connects TRBV20-1 to TRBJ2-5; D gene ambiguous. This CDR3 region has 12 residues. V was trimmed by 3 bases and J by 5 bases, leaving 10 bases between them. Germline V gene data show CDR1 as DFQATT and CDR2 as SNEGSKA (reference sequence). CDR3 loop: CSARKVRETQYF. The CDR3 nucleotides are TGCAGTGCTAGGAAGGTTCGGGAGACCCAGTACTTC.

V usage is TRBV5-5 and J usage is TRBJ1-1; TRBD1 is a possible D gene (5 bases). Trimming shortened V by 4 bases and J by 11 bases, and 18 bases separated the two germline ends. Germline V gene data show CDR1 as SGHKS and CDR2 as YYEKEE (reference sequence). This CDR3 region has 13 residues. The CDR3 DNA is TGTGCCAGCAGCACAGGCGACAGTCCCCGGGCTTTCTTT. This sequence encodes CASSTGDSPRAFF.

V and J are TRBV5-1 and TRBJ1-4; D unclear. The CDR3 length is 18 residues. Germline lookup yields CDR1 SGHRS and CDR2 YFSETQ. Trimming stripped 0 bases from V and 6 bases from J, with 21 bases between. This CDR3 is CASSLAGGARVRDEKLFF. The CDR3 nucleotides read TGCGCCAGCAGCTTGGCCGGTGGCGCAAGGGTACGTGATGAAAAACTGTTTTTT.